Listed here is a single T cell receptor (beta chain). This sample is part of a study of early T cells in non-severe SARS-CoV-2 infection. Study-wide context: Bulk RNA isolated from unsorted whole blood underwent sequencing; chains were not paired.

Unique molecular identifier tags were affixed to discrete cDNA molecules. TCRdb re-called the 5' RACE reads with MiXCR, one entry per CDR3 protein. The sample lists about 84,000 distinct CDR3 sequences, around 10% occurring once. The material sequenced was whole blood. The receptor was isolated from an adult who was a healthcare worker with PCR-confirmed SARS-CoV-2 infection or an uninfected control (not recorded which).

DNA for the CDR3: TGTGCCAGCAGCTTAGAGGGGGACAGGAGGCAGTACTTC. The encoded protein is CASSLEGDRRQYF. This chain connects TRBV7-9 to TRBJ2-7; TRBD1 aligns across 8 bases. V shed 1 base, J shed 9 bases, and the junction held 5 bases outside the gene matches. The CDR3 is 13 residues long. From germline, CDR1 is SEHNR and CDR2 FQNEAQ (reference sequence).